The TCR beta chain described here comes from a study of T cell repertoires in cytomegalovirus infection. This CDR3 has 12 residues. In germline, CDR1 is SQVTM, CDR2 ANQGSEA. V dropped 6 bases and J dropped 6 bases, with 11 bases sitting between them. One entry per CDR3 protein results from TCRdb running MiXCR on the reads. The table lists 200,000 to 300,000 distinct CDR3 sequences, roughly an eighth of them singletons. V usage is TRBV29-1 and J usage is TRBJ2-2; a possible D gene is TRBD1 (5 bases). The sequenced material came from PBMCs. This clonotype originated in a human donor in good health (CMV status not recorded). Some clones in this sample may be carry-over from other donors' samples. CDR3 amino acids: CSVASTAGELFF. The CDR3 region has the DNA TGCAGCGTCGCCTCGACAGCCGGGGAGCTGTTTTTT.